The 13 T cell receptor beta chains presented below share a single source sample, sequenced in a study of blood T cell repertoires in COVID-19. TCRdb keeps only in-frame clones here, not all; method: immunoSEQ multiplex PCR. The sample holds roughly 250,000 clones, 70% to 90% seen once. Material for sequencing was PBMCs or T cells enriched from blood (not recorded which). These receptors originate from a woman in her 40s with acute COVID-19.

This clone occurred a few times. The V gene is TRBV11-2, the J gene TRBJ2-3, with D perhaps matching TRBD2 (6 bases). The germline V gene encodes CDR1 SGHAT and CDR2 FQNNGV. V gave up 1 base and J gave up 0 bases, with 11 bases separating them. The CDR3 extends over 16 amino acids. CDR3 bases: TGTGCCAGCAGCTTAGGTAGCGGCCTTAGCACAGATACGCAGTATTTT. Residues: CASSLGSGLSTDTQYF. Full variable domain (remainder filled in from reference TRBV11-2 and TRBJ2-3): EAGVAQSPRYKIIEKRQSVAFWCNPISGHATLYWYQQILGQGPKLLIQFQNNGVVDDSQLPKDRFSAERLKGVDSTLKIQPAKLEDSAVYLCASSLGSGLSTDTQYFGPGTRLTVL.

The V gene is TRBV29-1, the J gene TRBJ1-2, with 9 bases that match TRBD1. J was trimmed by 1 base and V by 3 bases; bases with no gene match: 3. This CDR3 region has 14 residues. Germline CDR1 is SQVTM and CDR2 is ANQGSEA. CDR3 bases: TGCAGCGTTGACGGGACAGGGAATAACTATGGCTACACCTTC. This gives the protein CSVDGTGNNYGYTF.

This chain links TRBV19 with TRBJ1-1, with 7 nucleotides matching TRBD1. CDR1 is LNHDA, CDR2 SQIVND, per germline (reference sequence). Trimming cost V 1 base and J 0 bases; bases outside gene matches: 2. The CDR3 is 15 residues long. The CDR3 nucleotides are TGTGCCAGTAGTATAGCCGGACAGGTGAACACTGAAGCTTTCTTT. Amino acid sequence: CASSIAGQVNTEAFF.

V is TRBV5-6 and J is TRBJ2-1; 8 bases map to TRBD2. The V gene end was trimmed by 0 bases and the J gene end by 5 bases; junction bases not matched to a gene: 7. The CDR3 is made up of 16 amino acids. Germline-derived CDR1 and CDR2 are SGHDT and YYEEEE. CDR3 nucleotide sequence: TGTGCCAGCAGCTTGGCGGGACTAGTTCGCCACAATGAGCAGTTCTTC. As protein: CASSLAGLVRHNEQFF.

The V call is TRBV6-6, the J call TRBJ1-2, with a weak D call TRBD1 (6 bases). The CDR3 runs to 12 residues. From germline, CDR1 is MNHNY and CDR2 SVGAGI (reference sequence). V gave up 5 bases and J gave up 8 bases, with 12 bases separating them. The CDR3 nucleotides read TGTGCCAGCAGTCCGACAGGATCGGGCTACACCTTC. Translation gives CASSPTGSGYTF.

This clone is a singleton in its sample. The chain carries TRBV19 and TRBJ1-2; D not resolved. The germline CDR1 and CDR2 sequences are LNHDA and SQIVND (reference sequence). The CDR3 loop spans 11 amino acids. The ends were cut back, 4 bases at V and 6 bases at J, with 6 bases in the middle. CDR3 coding DNA: TGTGCCAGTAGTAAGAGGAATGGCTACACCTTC. It encodes CASSKRNGYTF. Variable domain in full (rest from reference TRBV19 and TRBJ1-2): DGGITQSPKYLFRKEGQNVTLSCEQNLNHDAMYWYRQDPGQGLRLIYYSQIVNDFQKGDIAEGYSVSREKKESFPLTVTSAQKNPTAFYLCASSKRNGYTFGSGTRLTVV.

This clone has just a few counts. The chain joins TRBV18 to TRBJ1-1, with D possibly being TRBD1 (6 bases). Trimming shortened V by 2 bases and J by 1 base, and 11 bases separated the two germline ends. The germline gives CDR1 KGHSH, CDR2 LQKENI. The CDR3 is made up of 15 amino acids. The CDR3 is CASSPKARGNTEAFF. DNA for the CDR3: TGTGCCAGCTCACCAAAGGCCAGGGGGAACACTGAAGCTTTCTTT.

This sequence joins TRBV5-1 and TRBJ2-7; 7 bases line up with TRBD1. This CDR3 has 13 residues. The V gene end was trimmed by 4 bases and the J gene end by 5 bases; junction bases not matched to a gene: 6. Germline loops: CDR1 SGHRS, CDR2 YFSETQ. The CDR3 nucleotides read TGCGCCAGCAGCATAGGGGGCGAAAACGAGCAGTACTTC. Amino acid sequence: CASSIGGENEQYF.

The rearrangement joins TRBV12-5 to TRBJ1-3, with D possibly matching TRBD1 (6 bases). Trimming pared 4 bases from V and 0 bases from J, leaving 13 bases between. This CDR3 region has 16 residues. CDR1 and CDR2 (germline): LGHNT, FRNRAP. DNA for the CDR3: TGTGCTAGTGGTTGGGCGGACAGTCTCTCTGGAAACACCATATATTTT. It codes for CASGWADSLSGNTIYF.

In this sample, this clone turned up once. V and J are TRBV28 and TRBJ1-5; no firm D call. Trimming cost V 6 bases and J 7 bases, with 13 bases left between them. The CDR3 is 13 amino acids. The V gene's germline CDR1 is MDHEN and CDR2 SYDVKM. The CDR3 is CASSLVIRQPQHF. The CDR3 DNA reads as TGTGCCAGCAGCCTCGTGATTCGGCAGCCCCAGCATTTT.

V usage is TRBV19 and J usage is TRBJ2-5; 8 bases match TRBD1. CDR1 is LNHDA, CDR2 SQIVND, per germline (reference sequence). The CDR3 spans 14 residues. The ends lost 2 bases at V and 5 bases at J; junction bases unmatched: 4. DNA for the CDR3: TGTGCCAGTAGTATACCAGGGGGCTCGGAGACCCAGTACTTC. Translation: CASSIPGGSETQYF.

The genes are TRBV4-2 and TRBJ1-5; no clear D gene. The germline V gene encodes CDR1 LGHNA and CDR2 YNFKEQ. The length of the CDR3 is 15 residues. Trimming removed 4 bases at V and 0 bases at J, with 10 bases between. CDR3 protein: CASSRTENSNQPQHF. CDR3 nucleotide sequence: TGTGCCAGCAGCCGTACGGAGAATAGCAATCAGCCCCAGCATTTT.

The V call is TRBV9, the J call TRBJ2-3, with D perhaps TRBD2 (6 bases). Trimming took off 3 bases at V and 6 bases at J, with 8 bases between the two ends. CDR1 and CDR2 (germline): SGDLS, YYNGEE. CDR3 length equals 12 residues. In DNA, the CDR3 is TGTGCCAGCAGCGAACGGGAGGATACGCAGTATTTT. It codes for CASSEREDTQYF.